These T cell receptor beta chains were read from a single sample in a study of T cell responses to AZD1222 COVID-19 vaccine. TCRdb keeps only in-frame clones here, not all; method: immunoSEQ multiplex PCR. The profile shows some 78,000 clones, 83% of them singletons. The source was peripheral blood, collected 28 days after the second AZD1222 dose. The receptors shown here come from an adult who received the AZD1222 COVID-19 vaccine. Both conserved end residues are trimmed from each CDR3. Where a row states a size, it is once, few, many or the class of an expanded clone; other rows omit it.

CDR3aa: ASTPTGTPNTGELF
v_gene: TRBV5-1
j_gene: TRBJ2-2
abundance: .

CDR3aa: ASSDRAGAGGYEQF
v_gene: TRBV13
j_gene: TRBJ2-1
abundance: .

CDR3aa: ASSPPSGTSTDTQY
v_gene: TRBV5-4
j_gene: TRBJ2-3
abundance: .

CDR3aa: ASSKPGQENTEAF
v_gene: TRBV5-4
j_gene: TRBJ1-1
abundance: .

CDR3aa: ASGFTGGNEQF
v_gene: TRBV7-3
j_gene: TRBJ2-1
abundance: .

CDR3aa: ATSRGLAGAREQY
v_gene: TRBV15
j_gene: TRBJ2-7
abundance: once

CDR3aa: ASSRPPVDGYT
v_gene: TRBV19
j_gene: TRBJ1-2
abundance: .

CDR3aa: ASSALPYTEAF
v_gene: TRBV2
j_gene: TRBJ1-1
abundance: .

CDR3aa: ASSLGGQGVSTLH
v_gene: TRBV7-2
j_gene: TRBJ1-6
abundance: .

CDR3aa: ASSEAPNTEAF
v_gene: TRBV2
j_gene: TRBJ1-1
abundance: .

CDR3aa: ASSSSGNSYNEQF
v_gene: TRBV7-8
j_gene: TRBJ2-1
abundance: .

CDR3aa: ASRSYGELF
v_gene: TRBV27
j_gene: TRBJ2-2
abundance: medium-sized

CDR3aa: ASVGGPNEQF
v_gene: TRBV5-1
j_gene: TRBJ2-1
abundance: .

CDR3aa: ASSLAQGSYNEQF
v_gene: TRBV7-2
j_gene: TRBJ2-1
abundance: once

CDR3aa: ASSLGKPHEQF
v_gene: TRBV5-1
j_gene: TRBJ2-1
abundance: .

CDR3aa: ASSERLAGPPEQY
v_gene: TRBV2
j_gene: TRBJ2-7
abundance: .

CDR3aa: ASSFDSGGSYEQY
v_gene: TRBV27
j_gene: TRBJ2-7
abundance: .

CDR3aa: ATTGTDSYNEQF
v_gene: TRBV24-1
j_gene: TRBJ2-1
abundance: .

CDR3aa: ASSSDSGSDEQF
v_gene: TRBV5-1
j_gene: TRBJ2-1
abundance: .

CDR3aa: ASSLALAQANTEAF
v_gene: TRBV5-1
j_gene: TRBJ1-1
abundance: few

CDR3aa: ASSLSQNPYEQY
v_gene: TRBV7-9
j_gene: TRBJ2-7
abundance: .

CDR3aa: ASSLSQVVLRNEQY
v_gene: TRBV28
j_gene: TRBJ2-7
abundance: .

CDR3aa: ASSNNRVETQY
v_gene: TRBV7-2
j_gene: TRBJ2-5
abundance: .

CDR3aa: ASSLGGWSYGYT
v_gene: TRBV6-5
j_gene: TRBJ1-2
abundance: .

CDR3aa: ASSAFLEREGLEQF
v_gene: TRBV9
j_gene: TRBJ2-1
abundance: .

CDR3aa: ASSSGTRALYEQY
v_gene: TRBV5-4
j_gene: TRBJ2-7
abundance: .